One T cell receptor (beta chain) is described in this entry. The target of this receptor is not known. No much larger clone is present one base from it, and per-base qualities are unavailable. Based on the germline V gene, the CDR1 and CDR2 sequences are SNHLY and FYNNEI. V sheds 6 bases and J sheds 1 base, leaving 12 bases between their ends. From cysteine to phenylalanine, the CDR3 is 14 amino acids long. The retained sequence is limited to the CDR3, 42 bases, with the frame set at the first base. These data belong to a study of T cells in tuberculosis (dated by TCRdb to 2017 to 2018). Some background on the complete study: To characterize T cells specific for the mycobacterial lipid antigen glucose monomycolate (GMM), the study used CD1B tetramers together with high-throughput TCR immunosequencing. IGRA-negative adolescents, IGRA-positive adolescents with latent tuberculosis and adults with active tuberculosis, approximately nine per group, were compared in a South African clinical cohort. Study-wide findings and limitations: Smaller mean NN-distances to GMM-specific TCRs were observed in active tuberculosis TCR-alpha repertoires than in IGRA-negative controls, suggesting clonal expansion of GMM-specific TCRs. Which clinical samples got chosen depended on the availability of cryopreserved specimens, and the active tuberculosis cases were adults, whereas the controls were adolescents. The smaller NN-distances in active tuberculosis patients were driven in part by shorter CDR3-alpha lengths, while the difference seen for TCR-beta was not statistically significant. An accuracy of approximately 90% (AUROC more than 0.8) was reached by a classifier using the diverse GMM-specific repertoire, compared with around 68% accuracy when GEM motif frequencies were used.

At study entry, adolescents were screened for latent tuberculosis infection using a tuberculin skin test and the QuantiFERON-TB GOLD In-Tube IGRA. Immunosequencing of unsorted cryopreserved PBMC covered, on average, around 96,000 T cells per clinical donor. Eleven high schools in the Worcester region of the Western Cape, South Africa, served as enrollment sites for adolescents aged 12 to 18 years. Around ten M. tuberculosis-infected adolescents and around 10 uninfected adolescents, matched for age and sex, were selected. Adolescent PBMC were isolated from freshly drawn heparinized blood by density centrifugation and cryopreserved. TCR libraries were generated with the immunoSEQ multiplex PCR assay, using TCR-beta and/or TCR-alpha/delta assays for each sample. The amplified TCR libraries were sequenced using the Illumina high-throughput platform. On the authors' methods: Clustering and dimensionality reduction relied on pairwise TCRdist distances among GMM-specific receptors from T cells that were either sorted ex vivo or expanded in vitro. Each clinical repertoire received a mean NN-distance score, defined as the average TCRdist to the nearest 10% of tetramer-positive reference sequences. GEM TCR motif frequency was calculated as the fraction of unique TCRs that matched known GEM sequences in V/J usage and CDR3 length. Linear discriminant analysis with leave-one-out cross-validation, implemented in scikit-learn, was used to classify active tuberculosis. The source is immuneACCESS, and TCRdb retained only in-frame sequences with V and J called. Part of the clones is not carried over; for the studies checked, unresolved V genes explain less than half of this, and the remainder is unexplained. V and J calls and clone size are given by that table; D and trimming were obtained from the DNA. Across this sample there are about 35,000 clones, with over 90% seen only once. Clones ranked in the top ten supply roughly 7% of the sample.

The sequence joins TRBV2 to TRBJ1-2; the D gene identity is not certain. The TCR was taken from a donor aged 5-35 years with latent tuberculosis or without tuberculosis infection. Sample: PBMCs. The CDR3 in this case is CASSDTGVNYGYTF. The nucleotide sequence reads as follows: TGTGCCAGCAGCGACACCGGGGTTAACTATGGCTACACCTTC.